This T cell receptor beta chain comes out of a study of blood T cell repertoires in COVID-19. Overall study: Acute and convalescent COVID-19 specimens originated in the United States, Italy and Spain. Sources were T cells, B-cell-depleted T cells, or PBMCs; the material itself was cDNA or gDNA.

From germline, CDR1 is SGHTA and CDR2 FQGNSA. V was clipped by 1 base and J by 5 bases, with 14 bases between them. The CDR3 is made up of 15 amino acids. How the authors handled the data: Scientists estimated how many nucleated cells there were by amplifying reference gene primers. Clones were read by immunoSEQ multiplex PCR, and TCRdb kept only the in-frame ones, dropping some. V and J calls and clone size are copied from that table; D and trimming were computed from the DNA. The sample holds about 28,000 clones; approximately 81% are singletons and the top ten take about a sixth. Sequencing was performed on peripheral blood. This clonotype originated in a woman aged 55-69 years with acute or convalescent COVID-19. V is TRBV7-2 and J is TRBJ1-2, with TRBD1 as a possible D gene (6 bases). In DNA form, the CDR3 reads TGTGCCAGCAGCTTAGGAAGGGGCAGGGGTTATGGCTACACCTTC. Encoded protein: CASSLGRGRGYGYTF. The variable domain in full, completed from reference TRBV7-2 and TRBJ1-2, reads GAGVSQSPSNKVTEKGKDVELRCDPISGHTALYWYRQSLGQGLEFLIYFQGNSAPDKSGLPSDRFSAERTGGSVSTLTIQRTQQEDSAVYLCASSLGRGRGYGYTFGSGTRLTVV.